Listed here are 23 T cell receptor beta chains from one sample, sequenced in a study of T cell responses to AZD1222 COVID-19 vaccine. The data were produced by immunoSEQ multiplex PCR, yet TCRdb's version contains in-frame clones alone and is incomplete. The table includes more than 140,000 clones, about 91% detected once. The starting material was peripheral blood, obtained on day 0 of MenACWY control vaccination. These receptors came from an adult in good health.

The chain has TRBV9 and TRBJ2-1; weak D call: TRBD1 (5 bases). With 3 bases removed from V and 5 bases from J, the gap between germline ends came to 15 bases. This CDR3 has 15 residues. Germline CDR1 reads SGDLS; CDR2 reads YYNGEE. CDR3 nucleotide sequence: TGTGCCAGCAGCGGATACCGGACAAGAGACAATGAGCAGTTCTTC. Its protein product is CASSGYRTRDNEQFF.

This chain links TRBV3-1 (or the pseudogene TRBV3-2) with TRBJ2-5; 9 positions match TRBD2. CDR1 and CDR2 (germline): LGHDT, YNNKEL (reference sequence). This CDR3 contains 13 residues. Unmatched junction bases numbered 0, after V lost 3 bases and J lost 4 bases. DNA of the CDR3: TGTGCCAGCAGCCAGACTAGCGGAGAGACCCAGTACTTC. It encodes CASSQTSGETQYF.

This sequence joins TRBV4-1 and TRBJ2-2; 10 nucleotides align to TRBD1. This CDR3 has 16 residues. Per the germline V gene, CDR1 is MGHRA and CDR2 is YSYEKL. After removal of 2 bases from V and 5 bases from J, the junction contained 5 bases not matched to a gene. CDR3 sequence reads: CASSQPDRGRTGELFF. The CDR3 nucleotides are TGCGCCAGCAGCCAACCCGACAGGGGGCGGACCGGGGAGCTGTTTTTT.

The chain is built from TRBV7-9 and TRBJ2-2; D may match TRBD1 or TRBD2 (5 bases each). The V end lost 6 bases, the J end lost 7 bases, and 15 bases lay between the germline ends. The length of the CDR3 is 14 residues. In germline, CDR1 is SEHNR, CDR2 FQNEAQ (reference sequence). The CDR3 region has the DNA TGTGCCAGCAGTTTCTCAGGGACGAGCGGGGAGCTGTTTTTT. Amino acids: CASSFSGTSGELFF.

The chain employs TRBV19 and TRBJ1-5; no reliable D call. Trimming cost V 0 bases and J 7 bases, with 10 bases left between them. This CDR3 comprises 14 residues. Germline values: CDR1 LNHDA, CDR2 SQIVND (reference sequence). The CDR3 sequence: CASSIENRGQPQHF. In DNA form, the CDR3 reads TGTGCCAGTAGTATAGAAAACCGGGGACAGCCCCAGCATTTT.

The V and J genes are TRBV28 and TRBJ2-7; D gene uncertain. The V gene lost 5 bases and the J gene lost 4 bases, with 24 bases spanning the gap. Germline-derived CDR1 and CDR2 are MDHEN and SYDVKM. This CDR3 has 17 amino acids. This CDR3 is CASSTPAQATQPYEQYF. The CDR3 nucleotides are TGTGCCAGCAGTACCCCAGCGCAGGCCACCCAACCATACGAGCAGTACTTC.

This clone showed up just a few times. The rearrangement uses TRBV6-5 and TRBJ1-5, with 7 bases that match TRBD1. This CDR3 is built from 13 residues. The V gene's germline CDR1 is MNHEY and CDR2 SVGAGI. With 6 bases clipped from V and 3 bases from J, the junction kept 2 bases outside the gene matches. DNA for the CDR3: TGTGCCAGCAGGGACAGGTACAATCAGCCCCAGCATTTT. Its translation: CASRDRYNQPQHF.

CDR3 bases: TGTGCCAGCAGCCAAGGAGGGTGGGGAGAGACCCAGTACTTC. Residues: CASSQGGWGETQYF. The chain carries TRBV3-1 (or the pseudogene TRBV3-2) and TRBJ2-5, with D perhaps matching TRBD2 (5 bases). This CDR3 is 14 amino acids long. V lost 1 base and J 4 bases, leaving 10 bases between the germline ends. Germline-derived CDR1 and CDR2 are LGHDT and YNNKEL (reference sequence).

This chain connects TRBV6-1 to TRBJ2-2, with D hard to call. CDR1 is MNHNS and CDR2 is SASEGT in the germline V gene. This CDR3 contains 13 residues. V lost 1 base to trimming and J lost 8 bases, with 8 bases between them. CDR3 bases: TGTGCCAGCAGTGAAGGTCACATTGGGGAGCTGTTTTTT. As protein: CASSEGHIGELFF.

In its sample, this clone was seen once. The rearrangement uses TRBV7-9 and TRBJ2-7; D is uncertain. CDR1 is SEHNR, CDR2 FQNEAQ, per germline (reference sequence). V was cut by 8 bases and J by 0 bases, with 17 bases left in between. CDR3 length: 15 residues. The CDR3 protein is CASAITGLSSYEQYF. The DNA of the CDR3 is TGTGCCAGCGCCATTACCGGGCTTAGCTCCTACGAGCAGTACTTC.

The chain uses TRBV7-9 and TRBJ1-1; unclear D gene. With 6 bases removed from V and 0 bases from J, the gap between germline ends came to 14 bases. Per germline, CDR1 SEHNR and CDR2 FQNEAQ (reference sequence). This CDR3 spans 15 amino acids. Written as DNA, the CDR3 is TGTGCCAGCAGTCTAGGAAGTCCCATGAACACTGAAGCTTTCTTT. This gives the protein CASSLGSPMNTEAFF.

This rearrangement joins TRBV2 to TRBJ2-7; D is uncertain. CDR1 and CDR2 from the germline V gene are SNHLY and FYNNEI. The length of the CDR3 is 14 residues. Trimming took off 8 bases at V and 1 base at J, with 15 bases between the two ends. In DNA form, the CDR3 reads TGTGCCAGCCTGCGGTCTTCCGGATCCTACGAGCAGTACTTC. This translates into CASLRSSGSYEQYF.

The count of this clone is one. V gene TRBV12-3 or TRBV12-4 combines with J gene TRBJ2-7, with D possibly matching TRBD1 (5 bases). Trimming left V 4 bases short and J 5 bases short, with 6 bases between. This CDR3 region has 11 residues. The CDR3 DNA reads as TGTGCCAGCAGTTACAGGAACGAGCAGTACTTC. Translating it yields CASSYRNEQYF.

The CDR3 region is CASRGGQGTHEQYF. Here the CDR3 DNA reads TGTGCCAGCAGAGGGGGACAGGGGACCCACGAGCAGTACTTC. The rearrangement joins TRBV6-5 to TRBJ2-7, with 10 bases that match TRBD1. CDR1 is MNHEY and CDR2 is SVGAGI in the germline V gene. CDR3 length: 14 amino acids. V shed 6 bases, J shed 5 bases, and the junction held 7 bases outside the gene matches.

The V call is TRBV5-4, the J call TRBJ1-6; a weak D match, TRBD1 (5 bases). Germline CDR1 reads SGHNT; CDR2 reads YYREEE (reference sequence). The CDR3 length is 15 residues. Trimming took off 4 bases at V and 7 bases at J, with 15 bases between the two ends. CDR3 protein: CASSPGDRANSPLHF. The DNA of the CDR3 is TGTGCCAGCAGCCCGGGGGACCGTGCGAATTCACCCCTCCACTTT.

The gene calls are TRBV9 and TRBJ1-4; 9 bases line up with TRBD1. This CDR3 is built from 17 residues. The V and J ends lost 0 bases and 8 bases, in that order; junction bases with no gene match: 11. Germline V lookup: CDR1 SGDLS, CDR2 YYNGEE. The DNA for the CDR3 is TGTGCCAGCAGCGTAGGCGGTTGGGACAGGGCGCGAGAAAAACTGTTTTTT. Translation gives CASSVGGWDRAREKLFF.

CDR3 sequence: CASSLEGHGSYEQYF. CDR3 DNA sequence: TGTGCCAGCAGTCTGGAGGGACACGGGTCCTACGAGCAGTACTTC. The rearrangement uses TRBV6-5 and TRBJ2-7; D could derive from TRBD1 or TRBD2 (6 bases each). V was trimmed by 5 bases and J by 1 base, leaving 15 bases between them. The CDR3 is 15 residues long. From germline, CDR1 is MNHEY and CDR2 SVGAGI.

The V call is TRBV9, the J call TRBJ2-4; 9 positions agree with TRBD1. Germline V CDR1 and CDR2: SGDLS, YYNGEE. This CDR3 comprises 16 residues. With 3 bases clipped from V and 6 bases from J, the junction kept 10 bases outside the gene matches. This chain's CDR3 is CASSGAAQGASNIQYF. CDR3 nucleotide sequence: TGTGCCAGCAGCGGGGCGGCACAGGGGGCTTCAAACATTCAGTACTTC. The variable domain in full, completed from reference TRBV9 and TRBJ2-4, reads DSGVTQTPKHLITATGQRVTLRCSPRSGDLSVYWYQQSLDQGLQFLIQYYNGEERAKGNILERFSAQQFPDLHSELNLSSLELGDSALYFCASSGAAQGASNIQYFGAGTRLSVL.

The chain carries TRBV5-1 and TRBJ2-7; 7 bases match TRBD1. Germline lookup yields CDR1 SGHRS and CDR2 YFSETQ. V was pared by 0 bases and J by 6 bases, with 6 bases of the junction left unmatched. The CDR3 length is 14 residues. CDR3 DNA sequence: TGCGCCAGCAGCTTGGACCCGGGACAGTTCGAGCAGTACTTC. It is translated as CASSLDPGQFEQYF.

CDR3 protein: CASSLRTTGVKLEQFF. Written as DNA, the CDR3 is TGTGCCAGCAGCTTACGGACAACAGGGGTGAAACTTGAGCAGTTCTTC. V usage is TRBV7-9 and J usage is TRBJ2-1; 7 bases fit TRBD1. After removal of 2 bases from V and 9 bases from J, the junction contained 13 bases not matched to a gene. In germline, CDR1 is SEHNR, CDR2 FQNEAQ (reference sequence). This CDR3 is 16 amino acids long.

V gene TRBV2 combines with J gene TRBJ1-3; no firm D call. V lost 5 bases and J 0 bases, leaving 5 bases between the germline ends. This CDR3 contains 13 residues. CDR1 is SNHLY, CDR2 FYNNEI, per germline. This chain's CDR3 is CASSKDSGNTIYF. CDR3 nucleotides: TGTGCCAGCAGTAAGGACTCTGGAAACACCATATATTTT.

Only one count was recorded for this clone. CDR3: CASSLTGGGNSNQPQHF. The DNA for the CDR3 is TGTGCCAGCAGTTTAACGGGAGGCGGGAATAGCAATCAGCCCCAGCATTTT. The chain is built from TRBV28 and TRBJ1-5; no reliable D call. The CDR3 extends over 17 amino acids. Germline V gene lookup returns CDR1 MDHEN and CDR2 SYDVKM. V shed 2 bases and J shed 0 bases, with 14 bases lying between them.

This sequence joins TRBV27 and TRBJ2-7, with a weak D call TRBD1 (5 bases). V was pared by 8 bases and J by 4 bases, with 9 bases between. The V gene's germline CDR1 is MNHEY and CDR2 SMNVEV (reference sequence). The CDR3 runs 11 residues. Written as DNA, the CDR3 is TGTGCCAGCTACGGACAATACGAGCAGTACTTC. Its protein is CASYGQYEQYF.